These 24 T cell receptor beta chains share one sample of origin, sequenced in a study of read filtering for tumor transcriptome and immune sequencing. This library used 300 to 500 ng RNA and molecular barcoded adaptors spanning alpha/delta and beta/gamma chains. TCRdb re-analysed the reads in MiXCR, keeping a single row per CDR3 protein. The sample records 46,000 or so distinct CDR3 sequences, around 19% being singletons. The sequenced sample was a population of CD138-negative cells sorted from bone marrow. These receptors came from a donor at least 40 years old with multiple myeloma.

This clonotype was found many times. The chain combines TRBV7-8 with TRBJ2-2; D possibly matches TRBD1 or TRBD2 (5 bases each). The CDR3 has 16 amino acids. V lost 0 bases and J 3 bases, leaving 11 bases between the germline ends. The germline V gene has CDR1 SGHVS and CDR2 FQNEAQ. The CDR3 sequence is CASSLASSGHTGELFF. DNA of the CDR3: TGTGCCAGCAGCTTAGCCTCATCGGGGCACACCGGGGAGCTGTTTTTT.

This clonotype was detected many times. The rearrangement joins TRBV30 to TRBJ1-1; no clear D gene. Germline lookup yields CDR1 GTSNPN and CDR2 SVGIG (reference sequence). This CDR3 has 11 residues. V lost 2 bases and J 7 bases, leaving 8 bases between the germline ends. Written as DNA, the CDR3 is TGTGCCTGGAGTTATTTTGGTGAAGCTTTCTTT. Its protein product is CAWSYFGEAFF.

This clonotype was recorded at least ten times. V and J are TRBV20-1 and TRBJ2-3; TRBD2 aligns across 8 bases. Germline assignment: CDR1 DFQATT and CDR2 SNEGSKA (reference sequence). CDR3 length equals 14 residues. The V segment lost 0 bases and the J segment 7 bases; nucleotides outside the gene matches: 6. CDR3 sequence: CSARDREGLYTQYF. CDR3 sequence (DNA): TGCAGTGCTAGAGATCGGGAGGGCCTATATACGCAGTATTTT.

This clonotype occurred many times. This chain uses TRBV29-1 with TRBJ2-7, with 7 bases matching TRBD1. With V trimmed by 8 bases and J by 9 bases, 16 bases remained unmatched. This CDR3 spans 13 amino acids. Germline lookup yields CDR1 SQVTM and CDR2 ANQGSEA. CDR3 bases: TGCAGCTTTTCGCGACCCGGGACAGAGTGGCAGTACTTC. Protein product: CSFSRPGTEWQYF.

The rearrangement links TRBV29-1 to TRBJ1-6, with TRBD1 matching over 8 bases. CDR1 is SQVTM and CDR2 is ANQGSEA in the germline V gene. This CDR3 contains 13 residues. Trimming took 6 bases from V and 5 from J; bases not matched to a gene: 3. CDR3 DNA: TGCAGCGTCGGACAGGGAAATAATTCACCCCTCCACTTT. This gives the protein CSVGQGNNSPLHF.

This clonotype has only a few counts. This rearrangement joins TRBV7-8 to TRBJ1-5; TRBD1 matches at 7 bases. Germline trimming cut 5 bases from V and 0 bases from J; bases unmatched to any gene: 4. The V gene's germline CDR1 is SGHVS and CDR2 FQNEAQ. The CDR3 consists of 15 residues. The CDR3 coding sequence is TGTGCCAGCAGCATGACAGGGTATAGCAATCAGCCCCAGCATTTT. It codes for CASSMTGYSNQPQHF.

Regarding this clonotype: Lacking the conserved final phenylalanine or tryptophan, this CDR3 likely reflects a read error. The chain joins TRBV2 to TRBJ1-5; D may be TRBD1 (5 bases). This CDR3 has 14 residues. V was pared by 7 bases and J by 6 bases, with 16 bases between. Germline values: CDR1 SNHLY, CDR2 FYNNEI. CDR3 sequence reads: CASNKGREGQPQHS. CDR3 in DNA: TGTGCCAGCAACAAAGGCAGGGAGGGTCAGCCCCAGCATTCT.

The rearrangement uses TRBV19 and TRBJ1-3; maybe TRBD1 (5 bases). Trimming stripped 5 bases from V and 4 bases from J, with 15 bases between. Germline V CDR1 and CDR2: LNHDA, SQIVND (reference sequence). This CDR3 comprises 15 residues. The CDR3 reads CASSPQGLLGNTIYF. The CDR3 DNA reads as TGTGCCAGTAGTCCCCAGGGACTTTTGGGAAACACCATATATTTT. The complete variable domain, with remaining parts taken from reference TRBV19 and TRBJ1-3, reads DGGITQSPKYLFRKEGQNVTLSCEQNLNHDAMYWYRQDPGQGLRLIYYSQIVNDFQKGDIAEGYSVSREKKESFPLTVTSAQKNPTAFYLCASSPQGLLGNTIYFGEGSWLTVV.

The gene calls are TRBV7-9 and TRBJ2-3; D remains ambiguous. This CDR3 has 13 amino acids. Germline-derived CDR1 and CDR2 are SEHNR and FQNEAQ (reference sequence). V was pared by 5 bases and J by 4 bases, with 10 bases between. The CDR3 spells CASSPSSADTQYF. In DNA, the CDR3 is TGTGCCAGCAGCCCTTCAAGCGCAGATACGCAGTATTTT. Together with reference TRBV7-9 and TRBJ2-3, the CDR3 gives the full variable domain: DTGVSQNPRHKITKRGQNVTFRCDPISEHNRLYWYRQTLGQGPEFLTYFQNEAQLEKSRLLSDRFSAERPKGSFSTLEIQRTEQGDSAMYLCASSPSSADTQYFGPGTRLTVL.

This clonotype was seen many times. The CDR3 here is CASQTGTRSNTEAFF. In nucleotides, the CDR3 is TGTGCCAGTCAGACAGGGACCCGATCGAACACTGAAGCTTTCTTT. This chain connects TRBV19 to TRBJ1-1; 7 bases map to TRBD1. V lost 8 bases and J lost 1; bases outside the gene matches: 10. Germline V gene sequence: CDR1 LNHDA, CDR2 SQIVND (reference sequence). CDR3 length equals 15 residues.

This clonotype has a handful of counts. The chain recombines TRBV7-2 with TRBJ2-3; TRBD2 matches at 12 bases. The germline gives CDR1 SGHTA, CDR2 FQGNSA. The ends lost 5 bases at V and 4 bases at J; junction bases unmatched: 10. The CDR3 totals 17 residues. CDR3: CASSGLAGIPSPDTQYF. In nucleotides, the CDR3 is TGTGCCAGCAGCGGACTAGCGGGAATCCCCTCTCCAGATACGCAGTATTTT.

This clonotype showed up just a few times. CDR3 residues: CSVEDVKWGEQYF. In DNA form, the CDR3 reads TGCAGCGTTGAAGATGTTAAGTGGGGCGAGCAGTACTTC. The rearrangement uses TRBV29-1 and TRBJ2-7; D unclear. The CDR3 spans 13 residues. Germline V CDR1 and CDR2: SQVTM, ANQGSEA. Trimming stripped 0 bases from V and 6 bases from J, with 12 bases between.

Note on this clonotype: One junction end does not reproduce the germline sequence, and a read error may be involved. The chain combines TRBV28 with TRBJ2-3; D gene ambiguous. This CDR3 is built from 10 residues. CDR1 MDHEN and CDR2 SYDVKM come from the germline V gene. The CDR3 region has the DNA TGTGCCACGGCAGTAGGCGTTCCCGACTTT. Protein: CATAVGVPDF. Filled out from reference TRBV28 and TRBJ2-3, the complete variable domain reads DVKVTQSSRYLVKRTGEKVFLECVQDMDHENMFWYRQDPGLGLRLIYFSYDVKMKEKGDIPEGYSVSREKKERFSLILESASTNQTSMYLCATAVGVPDFGPGTRLTVL.

Of note for this clonotype: Relative to the germline gene, one junction end is altered; a read error may explain this. This rearrangement joins TRBV20-1 to TRBJ2-2; tentatively, D is TRBD2 (6 bases). The CDR3 is made up of 12 amino acids. The germline CDR1 and CDR2 sequences are DFQATT and SNEGSKA (reference sequence). The CDR3 spells CSAGSGTGELFF. DNA for the CDR3: TGCAGTGCGGGTAGCGGTACCGGGGAGCTGTTCTTT.

In regard to this clonotype: One base away lies a much larger clone, so this may be a sequencing read error. V and J are TRBV7-9 and TRBJ1-1; D is unresolved. The CDR3 totals 13 residues. CDR1 is SEHNR, CDR2 FQNEAQ, per germline (reference sequence). CDR3: CASSQDLGTEALF. CDR3 nucleotide sequence: TGTGCCAGCAGCCAAGATCTGGGCACTGAAGCTCTCTTT.

In regard to this clonotype: This may be a read error, as it is one base from a much larger clone. The chain carries TRBV7-9 and TRBJ2-2; 9 nucleotides match TRBD2. The CDR3 is made up of 16 amino acids. CDR1 is SEHNR, CDR2 FQNEAQ, per germline (reference sequence). DNA of the CDR3: TGTGTCAGCAGCCCCGCCGGCGGGAGGGCCATCGGGGAGCTGTTTTTT. Protein product: CVSSPAGGRAIGELFF.

With regard to this clonotype: This sequence may be a read error, since a much larger clone differs from it by one base. V gene TRBV7-9 combines with J gene TRBJ1-1, with TRBD1 matching 8 bases. The CDR3 has 15 amino acids. In germline, CDR1 is SEHNR, CDR2 FQNEAQ (reference sequence). CDR3 in DNA: TGTGCCTGCAGCCCGGGACAGGCAGTGAACACTGAAGCTTTCTTT. Its protein is CACSPGQAVNTEAFF.

This clonotype was seen at least ten times. This chain uses TRBV29-1 with TRBJ2-3, with a possible D match to TRBD1 (6 bases). Germline V gene lookup returns CDR1 SQVTM and CDR2 ANQGSEA. V lost 4 bases and J lost 4, with 12 bases in between. The CDR3 has 13 residues. The CDR3 nucleotides are TGCAGCGTTGGGGCGGCAGGGGCAGATACGCAGTATTTT. Protein product: CSVGAAGADTQYF.

This clonotype was detected many times. V and J are TRBV29-1 and TRBJ1-1; no definite D call. With 6 bases removed from V and 3 bases from J, the gap between germline ends came to 11 bases. This CDR3 contains 12 residues. CDR1 and CDR2 (germline): SQVTM, ANQGSEA. The CDR3 bases are TGCAGCGTGCGGACCCGGGACACTGAAGCTTTCTTT. This gives the protein CSVRTRDTEAFF.

This clonotype was seen ten or more times. This chain links TRBV7-2 with TRBJ1-1; tentative D call: TRBD1 (5 bases). This CDR3 region has 13 residues. The V gene's germline CDR1 is SGHTA and CDR2 FQGNSA. V lost 1 base and J lost 8, with 11 bases in between. The CDR3 reads CASSLVRGGEAFF. In DNA form, the CDR3 reads TGTGCCAGCAGCTTAGTGCGGGGGGGGGAAGCTTTCTTT. Full variable domain (rest looked up from reference TRBV7-2 and TRBJ1-1): GAGVSQSPSNKVTEKGKDVELRCDPISGHTALYWYRQSLGQGLEFLIYFQGNSAPDKSGLPSDRFSAERTGGSVSTLTIQRTQQEDSAVYLCASSLVRGGEAFFGQGTRLTVV.

Note on this clonotype: Its ends do not fully match the called genes, so a read error is possible. The chain joins TRBV11-3 to TRBJ2-1, with 15 positions matching TRBD2. The CDR3 sequence is 18 residues long. Germline CDR1 is SGHNT and CDR2 is YENEEA. CDR3 in amino acids: CASSSHGLAGGPGNEQSF. DNA of the CDR3: TGTGCCAGCAGCTCCCACGGACTAGCGGGAGGGCCTGGGAATGAGCAGTCCTTC.

This clonotype was seen repeatedly, ten times or more. This chain joins TRBV20-1 and TRBJ2-2, with D perhaps TRBD2 (6 bases). The length of the CDR3 is 16 residues. CDR1 and CDR2 (germline): DFQATT, SNEGSKA (reference sequence). V was cut by 7 bases and J by 1 base, with 19 bases left in between. CDR3 residues: CSVRGGKVGNTGELFF. The CDR3 nucleotides are TGCAGTGTTCGTGGCGGGAAGGTGGGGAACACCGGGGAGCTGTTTTTT.

At least ten counts were recorded for this clonotype. The V and J genes are TRBV5-4 and TRBJ2-1; 12 bases fit TRBD2. J gave up 6 bases and V 6 bases, and 7 bases lay outside the gene matches. The germline V gene has CDR1 SGHNT and CDR2 YYREEE (reference sequence). The CDR3 is 15 residues long. The CDR3 protein is CASNPGLAGSNEQFF. The CDR3, as DNA: TGTGCCAGCAACCCTGGACTAGCGGGAAGCAATGAGCAGTTCTTC.

Of note for this clonotype: Just one base apart from a much larger clone, this may be a read error. This chain joins TRBV18 and TRBJ2-3; possibly TRBD2 for D (6 bases). The CDR3 extends over 13 amino acids. Germline V gene data show CDR1 as KGHSH and CDR2 as LQKENI. This chain's CDR3 is CASSRETGDTRYF. CDR3 coding DNA: TGTGCCAGCTCGAGGGAGACGGGGGATACGCGGTATTTT.